This TCR beta chain originates from a study of regulatory T cells in long-lasting Graves disease (dated by TCRdb to about 2021). The study in broad terms: Newly diagnosed Graves' disease patients had taken antithyroid drugs for less than 3 months. This study used TCR sequencing and RNA sequencing of peripheral blood to compare persistent Graves' disease patients against newly diagnosed Graves' disease patients. The study was conducted in China and was registered as a clinical trial. TCR sequencing covered some 13 persistent and roughly 20 newly diagnosed Graves' disease patients, around 35 samples in total.

The time point label here, explained by the study, means: newly diagnosed GD, antithyroid drugs for less than 3 months. For both TCR sequencing and RNA sequencing, RNA was extracted from PBMCs using TRIzol. The diagnosis of Graves' disease followed American Thyroid Association guidelines. The patients came from an endocrinology department in Xi'an, China. Each patient gave 9 to 10 milliliters of peripheral blood, collected in an EDTA anticoagulant tube. Ficoll Paque Plus density gradient separation was used to isolate PBMCs, and no additional T cell sorting was done. An Agilent 2100 Bioanalyzer and agarose gel were used to check RNA quality, and a NanoDrop 2000 was used to measure RNA concentration. As concerns this clonotype: Its antigen is not yet known. Being one base from a much bigger clone, this may be a read error.

The method behind the library was multiplex PCR. These reads were obtained on an Illumina HiSeq 4000. TCR beta libraries were built with iRepertoire HTBI primers and Arm-PCR amplification of CDR3 regions. Before sequencing, the PCR products went through gel purification. Per the source publication's procedure: Across samples, about 63 TRBV and 13 to 15 TRBJ segments were identified and used for gene usage analysis of CDR3 amino acid clonotypes. Filtered high-quality paired reads were merged into contigs using COPE and FqMerger. Contigs were aligned with BLAST to IMGT TRBV, TRBD and TRBJ reference genes, and CDR3 was defined per IMGT. Any clonotype with a frequency above 0.1% was counted as a highly expanded clone. Shannon entropy was used to measure repertoire diversity, and the Gini coefficient was used to measure V-J evenness. Public clonotypes were defined as clonotypes shared by more than one individual. TCRdb itself trimmed the public reads at Q25 with fastp, ran MiXCR and retained productive beta chains. Entries that share a CDR3 protein sequence are merged under the most common genes and DNA. The V and J calls reflect TCRdb's pipeline rather than the authors' work. The sample table contains approximately 480,000 distinct CDR3 sequences; only one count was recorded for 15% to 20% of them. 9% to 15% of the sample is in the top ten clones.

Study-level results and caveats: More public clonotypes were shared among persistent patients (about 2,800) than among newly diagnosed patients (roughly 1,000). Sequencing and analysis were limited to the TCR beta chain. As a limitation, the authors acknowledged that the small sample size may reduce accuracy. Compared with newly diagnosed patients, persistent Graves' disease patients had lower TCR Shannon entropy and fewer highly expanded clones, which suggests clonal expansion. Preferential use of TRBV28, TRBJ1-2 and TRBJ2-5 was observed in persistent disease, whereas TRBV20-1 and TRBJ2-1 were favored in newly diagnosed disease. Only peripheral blood was studied, because thyroid tissue, the primary lesion, was inaccessible.

At the junction V is shortened by 2 bases and J by 7 bases, with 15 bases in between. The germline V gene yields SNHLY for CDR1 and FYNNEI for CDR2. Measured from the cysteine to the phenylalanine, the CDR3 is 15 residues long. The read is trimmed to its CDR3 DNA, 45 bases read in frame from base 1. These records were also assigned to another study, of T cells in Graves' hyperthyroidism and ophthalmopathy. As that second study puts it: A patient counted as having stable Graves' hyperthyroidism if no progression to ophthalmopathy occurred over 18 months of follow-up. Hyperthyroidism patients were newly diagnosed, had a disease duration of under 2 months, and were aged 18 to 65 years. Patients with uncontrolled infections, other autoimmune diseases, pregnancy or lactation were excluded. Diagnoses were based on clinical symptoms, serum thyroxine and TRAb, thyroid ultrasound and orbital computed tomography. The first round of RT-PCR for the TCR CDR3 was performed with the HTBI primer set and the Qiagen OneStep RT-PCR kit. Blood samples also contained most of the expanded thyroid clonotypes (frequency above 0.001), which suggests that blood repertoires may reflect thyroid immune responses. Ophthalmopathy was separated from stable hyperthyroidism by a 13 V-J signature model, with over 85% sensitivity and just over 81% specificity obtained in cross-validation and 80%/75% obtained in testing. In validation, the model predicted progression to ophthalmopathy with roughly 66% sensitivity and 72% to 75% specificity, a median of 6.5 months before onset. TCR V-J signatures able to tell the groups apart were searched for in a discovery cohort of 100 or so patients, of whom approximately 40 had Graves' ophthalmopathy and roughly 57 had stable Graves' hyperthyroidism. Whether ophthalmopathy could be predicted prospectively was tested in an independent validation cohort made up of under 20 hyperthyroidism patients plus 17 patients who later progressed to ophthalmopathy. The 95 to 100 discovery patients were randomly split 7:3 into training and test sets. In six Graves' hyperthyroidism patients, the study also compared T-cell repertoires from thyroid tissue with T-cell repertoires from blood. Once sampling was done, hyperthyroidism patients were given methimazole at a starting dose of 30 mg daily, whereas ophthalmopathy patients were given high-dose intravenous methylprednisolone. A second multiplex PCR round built the libraries, followed by size selection and purification. The libraries were sequenced on an Illumina HiSeq2000 using paired-end 100 bp reads. SOAPnuke was used to process the raw data, removing reads that contained adapters or uncalled bases, had a mean Phred below 15, or lacked an exact match to the constant primer or identifier. COPE v1.2.5 was used to merge the high-quality paired reads, and each unique nucleotide sequence was defined as a clonotype. MiTCR v1.1 was used to align clonotypes to the IMGT TRBV, TRBD and TRBJ reference segments. The analysis was restricted to V-J combinations with a frequency above 0.0001, which together covered 99% to 99.2% of the repertoires. The TCS score was defined as F50 (clonal expansion) divided by E x V (chaos), with BLOSUM62-based TCRdist calculated between CDR3 peptides within each V-J. Welch's t-statistics and random forest reduced some 510 V-J features to 13, which were used in a naive Bayes classifier (R e1071). Sample size was not statistically predetermined, and blinding of investigators to group allocation was not performed. The paper describes TCR Vbeta CDR3 sequencing of more than 120 peripheral blood samples, made up of about 40 ophthalmopathy patients, approximately 76 hyperthyroidism patients and some 17 progressor patients.

The input for sequencing was peripheral blood mononuclear cells (PBMCs), taken at new diagnosis, from a patient treated with antithyroid drugs. The chain is assembled from TRBV2 and TRBJ1-5; the D gene cannot be resolved reliably. The TCR comes from a man in his forties with Graves disease. Donor details come from another sample of the same person, matched by shared clones. The bases read TGTGCCAGCAGTGAAATGGGAGGGAGGAGACAGCCCCAGCATTTT. It specifies CASSEMGGRRQPQHF.